This is a list of T cell receptor beta chains from one sample in a study of T cells after posttransplantation cyclophosphamide. Generated by immunoSEQ multiplex PCR, the TCRdb table keeps only in-frame clones and is missing some. The table lists tens of thousands of clones, 80% to 95% of them singletons. Sequencing was carried out using PBMCs. Receptor source: a woman in her thirties in good health and a related stem cell transplant donor. CDR3s leave out the opening cysteine and the closing phenylalanine or tryptophan. Clone size, where shown, is once, few, many, or a class for clones that have expanded.

v_gene | abundance | CDR3aa
TRBV6-6 | few | ASVRGGNEQF
TRBV7-2 | . | ASSSQGGGNQPQH
TRBV6-5 | . | ASRNTRGNLYEQY
TRBV5-5 | . | ASSVRGGGVGSGNTIY
TRBV11-1 | . | ASSWRGPRSDTQY
TRBV4-1 | . | ASSQGTGTEAF
TRBV5-1 | once | ASSSSGGVSGNTIY
TRBV11-2 | . | ASSYPRTFGGAF
TRBV19 | . | ASTPTGAYGYT
TRBV4-1 | . | ASSQGQTSGNTIY
TRBV4-2 | . | ASSQSQGNEKLF
TRBV7-2 | . | ASSLRITGELF
TRBV2 | . | ASSEAGQANSPLH
TRBV28 | . | ASSSLGRGNTEAF
TRBV28 | . | ASSFRGQYSNQPQH
TRBV28 | . | ASRAGTPLYNSPLH
TRBV28 | . | ASRTGTSGY
TRBV4-1 | once | ASSQVGSTGELF
TRBV7-2 | . | ASSLSGQTDTQY
TRBV6-1 | . | ASSGGQMNTEAF
TRBV2 | . | ASSEIGGGNEKLF
TRBV19 | few | ASSIARANEQF